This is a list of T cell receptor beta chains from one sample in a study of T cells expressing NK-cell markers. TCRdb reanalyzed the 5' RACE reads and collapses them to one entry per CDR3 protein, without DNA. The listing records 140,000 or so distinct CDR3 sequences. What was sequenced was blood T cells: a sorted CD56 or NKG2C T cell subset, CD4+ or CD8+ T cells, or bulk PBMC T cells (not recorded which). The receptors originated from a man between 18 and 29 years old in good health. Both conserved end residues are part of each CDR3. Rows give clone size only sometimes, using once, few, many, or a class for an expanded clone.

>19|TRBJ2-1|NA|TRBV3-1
CASSRGTSGRAVSYNEQFF
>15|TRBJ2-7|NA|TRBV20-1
CSAQAVNRDSYEQYF
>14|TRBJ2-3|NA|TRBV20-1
CSARLWRGTDTQYF
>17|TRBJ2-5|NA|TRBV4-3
CASSQENLADSQETQYF
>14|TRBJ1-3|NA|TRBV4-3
CASSQVTYGNTIYF
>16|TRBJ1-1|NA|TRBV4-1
CASSFRAGTLNTEAFF
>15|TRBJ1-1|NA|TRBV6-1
CASSPDRGWGTEAFF
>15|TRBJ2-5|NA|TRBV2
CASTGRDRGKETQYF
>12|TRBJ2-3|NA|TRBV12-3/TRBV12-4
CASSLVRNTQYF
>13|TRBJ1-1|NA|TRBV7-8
CASSLTGITEAFF
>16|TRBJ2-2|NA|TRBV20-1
CSARDTSSQYTGELFF
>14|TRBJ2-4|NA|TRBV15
CATSRDREGGIQYF
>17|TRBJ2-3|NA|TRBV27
CASSSTRRQGASDTQYF
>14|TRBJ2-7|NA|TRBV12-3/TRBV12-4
CASSGDREGYEQYF
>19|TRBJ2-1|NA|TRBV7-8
CASSFQREGSFQAYNEQFF
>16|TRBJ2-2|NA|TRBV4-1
CASSQRTGENTGELFF
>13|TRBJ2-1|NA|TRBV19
CASSRLLGNEQFF
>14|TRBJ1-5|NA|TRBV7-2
CASSLGGPEAPQHF
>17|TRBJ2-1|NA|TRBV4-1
CASSQDIEAGGWNEQFF
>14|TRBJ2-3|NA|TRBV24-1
CATSDTGLPDTQYF
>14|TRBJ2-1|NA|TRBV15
CATSSVTRSNEQFF
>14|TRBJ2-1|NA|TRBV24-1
CATSDTGSYNEQFF
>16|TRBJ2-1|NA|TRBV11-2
CASSLDPSGRANEQFF
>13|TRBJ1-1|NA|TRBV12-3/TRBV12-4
CASTEGQGAEAFF
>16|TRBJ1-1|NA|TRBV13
CASSTRAGGRGTEAFF
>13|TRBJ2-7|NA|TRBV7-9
CASSGSGVYEQYF
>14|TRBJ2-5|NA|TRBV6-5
CASSYETGQETQYF
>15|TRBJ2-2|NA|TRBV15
CATSRDTRGTGELFF
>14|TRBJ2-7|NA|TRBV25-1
CASSVRDGPYEQYF
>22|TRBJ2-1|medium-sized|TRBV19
CASSMDPGQGFLRENSYNEQFF
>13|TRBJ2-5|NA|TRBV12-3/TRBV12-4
CASRTGGQETQYF
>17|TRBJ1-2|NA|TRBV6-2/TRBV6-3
CASGGQLQTHANYGYTF
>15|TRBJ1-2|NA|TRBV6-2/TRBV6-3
CASSYLLSGGYGYTF
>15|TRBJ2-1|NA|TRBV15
CATSNTLETYNEQFF
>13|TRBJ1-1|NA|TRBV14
CASRHVGNTEAFF
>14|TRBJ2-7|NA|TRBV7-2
CASSLKGDFYEQYF
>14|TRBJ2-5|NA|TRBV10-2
CASSGGYGSETQYF
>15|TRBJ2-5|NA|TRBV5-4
CASSFVGGVQETQYF
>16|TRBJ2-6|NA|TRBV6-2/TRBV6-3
CASSYSVNSGANVLTF
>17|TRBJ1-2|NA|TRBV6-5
CASSYKFAEDSFYGYTF
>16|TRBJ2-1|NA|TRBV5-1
CASSLNLRLAFHEQFF
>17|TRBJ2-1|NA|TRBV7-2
CASSLVAGGLSYNEQFF
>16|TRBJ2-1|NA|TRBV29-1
CSVEDTGTSGDNEQFF
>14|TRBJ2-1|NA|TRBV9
CASSDSGSDNEQFF
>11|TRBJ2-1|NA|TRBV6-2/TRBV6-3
CASNVGGEQFF
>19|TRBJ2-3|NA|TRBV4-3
CASSQDRHFRDPSTDTQYF
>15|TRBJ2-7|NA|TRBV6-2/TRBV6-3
CASSYRLGAIYEQYF
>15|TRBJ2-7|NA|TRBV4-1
CASSQGTGRVYEQYF
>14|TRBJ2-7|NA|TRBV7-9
CASSFPSGIYEQYF
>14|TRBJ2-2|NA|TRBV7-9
CASSLVAGTGELFF
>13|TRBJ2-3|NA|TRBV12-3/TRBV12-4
CASRQESTDTQYF
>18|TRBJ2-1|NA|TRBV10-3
CAIRPGQGIGKPNNEQFF